This record looks at one T cell receptor beta chain sequence and its context. Generated by immunoSEQ multiplex PCR, the TCRdb table keeps only in-frame clones and is missing some. Seen here are just over 300,000 clones, 70% to 90% observed once, and the top ten hold around 2.1%. This sample was included in a study of blood T cell repertoires in COVID-19. The overall study: Sites across the United States, Italy and Spain contributed samples from acute and convalescent COVID-19.

This CDR3 is 15 amino acids long. Germline trimming cut 2 bases from V and 7 bases from J; bases unmatched to any gene: 5. Germline CDR1 is SGHTA and CDR2 is FQGTGA. Participants had their cohort set by participant-reported clinical history. The TCR originated in a man aged 30 to 45 who had recovered from COVID-19. Sample: PBMCs or T cells enriched from blood (not recorded which). The genes are TRBV7-3 and TRBJ2-1, with 10 bases fitting TRBD2. As DNA, the CDR3 is TGTGCCAGCAGCTTACAAGCGGGGGGGCCGAATGAGCAGTTCTTC. Translated, it gives CASSLQAGGPNEQFF.